The next 8 T cell receptor beta chains were all read from a single sample in a study of vaccination effects on CD4 cells after COVID-19. The data were produced by immunoSEQ multiplex PCR, yet TCRdb's version contains in-frame clones alone and is incomplete. Here the sample spans 67,000 or so clones, 65% to 85% being singletons. The antigens for these receptors are not known. Viral peptide pools were used in the ViraFEST assay to expand antigen-specific CD4+ T cells, and sequencing came afterward. Isolating CD4+ T cells followed more than eight days of culture. Vaccine recipients had no previous SARS-CoV-2 infection; their nucleocapsid antibodies were negative. The input for sequencing was CD4+ T cells from PBMCs cultured with HCoV-OC43 spike peptides, taken before COVID-19 vaccination. Subset reported: HCoV-OC43 spike overlapping peptide pool stimulation. These receptors all come from a human donor who received a COVID-19 vaccine.

This chain uses TRBV2 with TRBJ2-5; the D is unclear. From germline, CDR1 is SNHLY and CDR2 FYNNEI. This CDR3 has 14 amino acids. Between the trimmed V and J ends, which lost 6 bases and 3 bases, there was a span of 14 bases. CDR3: CASSTTGHKETQYF. DNA of the CDR3: TGTGCCAGCAGCACAACGGGCCACAAAGAGACCCAGTACTTC.

This clone appeared a few times. The CDR3 is CASSQAGSKNYGYTF. CDR3 nucleotide sequence: TGCGCCAGCAGCCAAGCGGGTAGCAAGAACTATGGCTACACCTTC. The chain joins TRBV4-1 to TRBJ1-2; D not certain. The CDR3 length is 15 residues. Between the trimmed V and J ends, which lost 1 base and 2 bases, there was a span of 11 bases. Looked up from germline, CDR1 is MGHRA and CDR2 is YSYEKL.

This chain links TRBV29-1 with TRBJ1-1; D uncertain. This CDR3 contains 12 residues. V shed 4 bases and J shed 0 bases, with 6 bases lying between them. The germline CDR1 and CDR2 sequences are SQVTM and ANQGSEA. The CDR3 sequence: CSVGSLNTEAFF. The CDR3 DNA follows: TGCAGCGTTGGATCCTTGAACACTGAAGCTTTCTTT.

The chain joins TRBV7-2 to TRBJ1-2; 10 bases are shared with TRBD1. The CDR3 has 16 residues. After removal of 5 bases from V and 7 bases from J, the junction contained 13 bases not matched to a gene. The germline V gene encodes CDR1 SGHTA and CDR2 FQGNSA. CDR3 sequence (DNA): TGTGCCAGCAGCAGCCCCGGGACAGGGGTATTGGGTGGCTACACCTTC. This gives the protein CASSSPGTGVLGGYTF.

This clone has a single count. This sequence joins TRBV5-6 and TRBJ2-7, with 7 bases that match TRBD1. Per germline, CDR1 SGHDT and CDR2 YYEEEE. The CDR3 has 15 amino acids. V lost 4 bases and J lost 0; bases outside the gene matches: 7. The DNA for the CDR3 is TGTGCCAGCAGCCCTACAGGGGCAAGCTCCTACGAGCAGTACGTC. Translating it yields CASSPTGASSYEQYV.

This chain links TRBV5-1 with TRBJ2-7; the D gene is possibly TRBD2 (5 bases). V shed 0 bases and J shed 6 bases, with 19 bases lying between them. The CDR3 loop spans 16 amino acids. Germline assignment: CDR1 SGHRS and CDR2 YFSETQ. CDR3 in amino acids: CASSLGAARGSVEQYV. The CDR3 DNA reads as TGCGCCAGCAGCTTGGGGGCCGCGAGAGGGTCGGTCGAGCAGTACGTC.

The chain carries TRBV6-5 and TRBJ2-7, with 9 bases aligning to TRBD2. The germline CDR1 and CDR2 sequences are MNHEY and SVGAGI. CDR3 length: 15 amino acids. V was pared by 4 bases and J by 0 bases, with 4 bases of the junction left unmatched. This chain's CDR3 is CASSFSGGNSYEQYV. The CDR3 DNA sequence: TGTGCCAGCAGTTTCAGCGGGGGGAACTCCTACGAGCAGTACGTC.

The chain links TRBV6-1 to TRBJ2-5, with a weak D call TRBD1 (5 bases). The CDR3 consists of 16 residues. V lost 1 base to trimming and J lost 4 bases, with 16 bases between them. Germline values: CDR1 MNHNS, CDR2 SASEGT. Here the CDR3 DNA reads TGTGCCAGCAGTGAAGATAGGGGTTGGAGCAGAGAGACCCAGTACTTC. Its translation is CASSEDRGWSRETQYF.